This TCR beta chain was retrieved from a study of regulatory dendritic cells for organ transplantation. Trimming took 3 bases from V and 3 from J; bases not matched to a gene: 4. The CDR3 extends over 17 amino acids. Per germline, CDR1 SGHAT and CDR2 FQNNGV. TCRdb's copy holds only in-frame clones and misses some; the assay was immunoSEQ multiplex PCR. Found here are 34,000 or so clones, 85% to 90% of them singletons; the top ten hold about 0.062%. Study conclusions and caveats: Naive CD4+ and CD8+ repertoires were highly diverse; memory CD8+ was most oligoclonal. Mature dendritic cells appeared to drive more memory CD8+ clonal expansion than regulatory ones. Among resting subsets, memory CD8+ cells contained the most alloreactive clonotypes.

A word on this clone: What it binds is not known.

The sequence derives from a human donor in good health. The chain links TRBV11-2 to TRBJ2-1; 14 bases fit TRBD2. Material for sequencing was naive CD4+ T cells from blood. As to subset: CD45RA+ naive T cells. Here the CDR3 DNA reads TGTGCCAGCAGCTTCGGGACTAGCGGGGGAAACTACAATGAGCAGTTCTTC. Residues: CASSFGTSGGNYNEQFF.